Each of the 21 T cell receptor beta chains below was sequenced from the same sample in a study of blood T cell repertoires in COVID-19. TCRdb keeps only in-frame clones here, not all; method: immunoSEQ multiplex PCR. The table includes 20,000 or so clones, roughly nine tenths detected once. The material sequenced was peripheral blood. These receptors were taken from a man between 65 and 80 years old with acute or convalescent COVID-19.

The chain uses TRBV4-1 and TRBJ1-4; 7 nucleotides align to TRBD1. Germline V gene data show CDR1 as MGHRA and CDR2 as YSYEKL. This CDR3 is 15 amino acids long. Losses at the gene ends were 5 bases for V and 8 bases for J; bases not matched to a gene: 11. The CDR3 region is CASSYDREEAEKLFF. The CDR3 DNA reads TGCGCCAGCAGCTACGACAGGGAGGAGGCCGAAAAACTGTTTTTT.

This clone was counted a single time. The CDR3 sequence: CASSSTFSSSYNEQFF. In nucleotides, the CDR3 is TGTGCCAGCAGCTCAACGTTTAGCAGCTCCTACAATGAGCAGTTCTTC. The chain recombines TRBV7-2 with TRBJ2-1; no firm D call. The CDR3 length is 16 residues. CDR1 SGHTA and CDR2 FQGNSA come from the germline V gene. Trimming left V 4 bases short and J 0 bases short, with 13 bases between.

The V call is TRBV3-1 (or the pseudogene TRBV3-2), the J call TRBJ2-1; 7 bases align to TRBD2. CDR1 and CDR2 (germline): LGHDT, YNNKEL (reference sequence). With V trimmed by 5 bases and J by 5 bases, 9 bases remained unmatched. This CDR3 has 15 residues. The CDR3 sequence is CASSKTSTMNNEQFF. DNA of the CDR3: TGTGCCAGCAGCAAGACTAGCACGATGAACAATGAGCAGTTCTTC.

This chain links TRBV5-1 with TRBJ1-1; maybe TRBD1 (6 bases). V dropped 5 bases and J dropped 3 bases, with 17 bases sitting between them. The CDR3 runs 15 residues. The germline gives CDR1 SGHRS, CDR2 YFSETQ. DNA of the CDR3: TGCGCCAGCAGGACGACAGGTCTCGGGTACACTGAAGCTTTCTTT. Its protein is CASRTTGLGYTEAFF.

V and J are TRBV25-1 and TRBJ2-1; D is uncertain. The CDR3 has 15 residues. Germline V gene sequence: CDR1 MGHDK, CDR2 SYGVNS. Trimming pared 3 bases from V and 0 bases from J, leaving 9 bases between. CDR3 nucleotide sequence: TGTGCCAGCAGTGATGAGCGTGGCTCCTACAATGAGCAGTTCTTC. Amino acid sequence: CASSDERGSYNEQFF.

This chain connects TRBV18 to TRBJ1-5; D is possibly TRBD1 (5 bases). Germline V lookup: CDR1 KGHSH, CDR2 LQKENI. This CDR3 region has 13 residues. Trimming left V 1 base short and J 7 bases short, with 8 bases between. CDR3 protein: CASSPQGSQPQHF. CDR3 coding DNA: TGTGCCAGCTCACCACAGGGGTCCCAGCCCCAGCATTTT.

The rearrangement joins TRBV9 to TRBJ2-1, with 10 positions matching TRBD2. The germline gives CDR1 SGDLS, CDR2 YYNGEE. The CDR3 has 17 amino acids. With 3 bases clipped from V and 0 bases from J, the junction kept 6 bases outside the gene matches. The CDR3 bases are TGTGCCAGCAGCGAAGGCCTAGCGGGAGCCTCCTACAATGAGCAGTTCTTC. Protein product: CASSEGLAGASYNEQFF. Combining the CDR3 with reference TRBV9 and TRBJ2-1 gives the whole variable domain DSGVTQTPKHLITATGQRVTLRCSPRSGDLSVYWYQQSLDQGLQFLIQYYNGEERAKGNILERFSAQQFPDLHSELNLSSLELGDSALYFCASSEGLAGASYNEQFFGPGTRLTVL.

CDR3 residues: CASSQVRGEGGYGYTF. In nucleotides, the CDR3 is TGCGCCAGCAGCCAAGTTCGAGGGGAGGGAGGTTATGGCTACACCTTC. The chain links TRBV4-1 to TRBJ1-2; tentative D call: TRBD1 (5 bases). The ends were cut back, 1 base at V and 5 bases at J, with 17 bases in the middle. The CDR3 loop spans 16 amino acids. Germline-derived CDR1 and CDR2 are MGHRA and YSYEKL.

This rearrangement joins TRBV27 to TRBJ2-1; 9 nucleotides agree with TRBD2. This CDR3 comprises 13 residues. V shed 6 bases, J shed 9 bases, and the junction held 6 bases outside the gene matches. Germline CDR1 reads MNHEY; CDR2 reads SMNVEV (reference sequence). CDR3: CASSPMGLAEQFF. DNA for the CDR3: TGTGCCAGCAGCCCTATGGGACTAGCTGAGCAGTTCTTC.

V is TRBV4-3 and J is TRBJ1-1; the match to TRBD1 covers 8 bases. The V segment lost 0 bases and the J segment 1 base; nucleotides outside the gene matches: 10. The germline gives CDR1 LGHNA, CDR2 YSLEER. The CDR3 loop spans 18 amino acids. The CDR3 spells CASSQDLIEGTGNTEAFF. The CDR3, as DNA: TGCGCCAGCAGCCAAGATCTTATTGAGGGGACAGGGAACACTGAAGCTTTCTTT.

The chain recombines TRBV7-9 with TRBJ2-7; 11 positions match TRBD1. V gave up 5 bases and J gave up 7 bases; unmatched junction bases: 7. Germline V CDR1 and CDR2: SEHNR, FQNEAQ (reference sequence). This CDR3 is 14 amino acids long. This chain's CDR3 is CASSDGQGAREQYF. The CDR3 DNA is TGTGCCAGCAGCGACGGACAGGGGGCGCGGGAGCAGTACTTC. The full variable domain, its missing parts supplied by reference TRBV7-9 and TRBJ2-7, is DTGVSQNPRHKITKRGQNVTFRCDPISEHNRLYWYRQTLGQGPEFLTYFQNEAQLEKSRLLSDRFSAERPKGSFSTLEIQRTEQGDSAMYLCASSDGQGAREQYFGPGTRLTVT.

The gene calls are TRBV24-1 and TRBJ2-1; 13 bases align to TRBD2. CDR1 and CDR2 (germline): KGHDR, SFDVKD. CDR3 length: 15 amino acids. J was trimmed by 6 bases and V by 4 bases; bases with no gene match: 2. This chain's CDR3 is CATSETSGRANEQFF. The CDR3 DNA reads as TGTGCCACCAGTGAAACTAGCGGGAGGGCCAATGAGCAGTTCTTC.

The chain combines TRBV7-6 with TRBJ2-2, with TRBD2 matching 13 bases. Germline V lookup: CDR1 SGHVS, CDR2 FNYEAQ. With 5 bases clipped from V and 6 bases from J, the junction kept 15 bases outside the gene matches. The CDR3 is made up of 19 amino acids. The CDR3 loop reads CASSPRTSGSTGLPGELFF. In DNA, the CDR3 is TGTGCCAGCAGCCCCCGGACTAGCGGGAGTACTGGCCTCCCCGGGGAGCTGTTTTTT.

This chain joins TRBV5-6 and TRBJ1-2; possible D gene TRBD1, 6 bases. The CDR3 sequence is 15 residues long. V lost 5 bases, J lost 8 bases, and 22 bases lay in between. Germline loops: CDR1 SGHDT, CDR2 YYEEEE. DNA of the CDR3: TGTGCCAGCAGACTCGTTCTAAGACAGGCGGACGGCTACACCTTC. It codes for CASRLVLRQADGYTF.

The chain carries TRBV5-6 and TRBJ2-7; 8 bases align to TRBD1. Losses at the gene ends were 1 base for V and 12 bases for J; bases not matched to a gene: 3. The CDR3 sequence is 11 residues long. CDR1 SGHDT and CDR2 YYEEEE come from the germline V gene. The CDR3 DNA reads as TGTGCCAGCAGCTTGCAGGGGGCCTGGTACTTC. The encoded protein is CASSLQGAWYF.

This clone was seen more than once but under ten times. The chain couples TRBV2 to TRBJ1-1; D call uncertain. The germline CDR1 and CDR2 sequences are SNHLY and FYNNEI. The CDR3 totals 12 residues. The ends were cut back, 8 bases at V and 1 base at J, with 8 bases in the middle. The CDR3 reads CASYRENTEAFF. The CDR3 DNA reads as TGTGCCAGCTATAGAGAGAACACTGAAGCTTTCTTT.

This chain joins TRBV7-2 and TRBJ1-5; D gene uncertain. The ends were cut back, 5 bases at V and 3 bases at J, with 5 bases in the middle. Germline assignment: CDR1 SGHTA and CDR2 FQGNSA. This CDR3 region has 12 residues. The CDR3 region is CASSLNNQPQHF. The CDR3 coding sequence is TGTGCCAGCAGCCTAAACAATCAGCCCCAGCATTTT.

This chain joins TRBV3-1 (or the pseudogene TRBV3-2) and TRBJ1-6; D ambiguous. The CDR3 length is 15 residues. V was cut by 4 bases and J by 8 bases, with 15 bases left in between. Germline CDR1 LGHDT, CDR2 YNNKEL (reference sequence). This CDR3 reads CASSLNDGYDSPLHF. The CDR3, as DNA: TGTGCCAGCAGCCTCAATGACGGGTATGATTCACCCCTCCACTTT.

The chain uses TRBV5-6 and TRBJ2-7; weak D call: TRBD1 (6 bases). The CDR3 covers 13 residues. Germline V lookup: CDR1 SGHDT, CDR2 YYEEEE. The V end lost 0 bases, the J end lost 2 bases, and 6 bases lay between the germline ends. This chain's CDR3 is CASSLGGPYEQYF. The CDR3 coding sequence is TGTGCCAGCAGCTTGGGGGGGCCCTACGAGCAGTACTTC.

The rearrangement uses TRBV3-1 (or the pseudogene TRBV3-2) and TRBJ2-7; D unclear. The V gene lost 1 base and the J gene lost 3 bases, with 10 bases spanning the gap. The CDR3 has 14 residues. Germline lookup yields CDR1 LGHDT and CDR2 YNNKEL (reference sequence). The CDR3 here is CASSQGQSVYEQYF. CDR3 nucleotides: TGTGCCAGCAGCCAAGGTCAGTCAGTCTACGAGCAGTACTTC.

J is TRBJ2-7 and V is TRBV19; D unclear. The CDR3 covers 11 residues. Trimming removed 6 bases at V and 6 bases at J, with 9 bases between. Germline CDR1 is LNHDA and CDR2 is SQIVND (reference sequence). The CDR3 coding sequence is TGTGCCAGTAGGGGCTACGCCGAGCAGTACTTC. Protein sequence: CASRGYAEQYF.